This T cell receptor (beta chain) was identified in a study of blood T cells in healthy people across ages. This clonotype was found a few times. Germline V gene lookup returns CDR1 SGHVS and CDR2 FQNEAQ. The CDR3 loop spans 19 amino acids. The V and J ends lost 4 bases and 0 bases, in that order; junction bases with no gene match: 11. The second PCR ran roughly 6 to 11 cycles with a sample-barcoded 5' primer and J-beta primers. TCRdb reprocessed the 5' RACE reads with MiXCR, giving one entry per CDR3 protein. The sample lists around 500,000 distinct CDR3 sequences; about 27% were seen once. This sample also appeared in a second study, on T cells of mothers and their children.

This rearrangement joins TRBV7-8 to TRBJ2-3; 12 bases agree with TRBD2. The source of this sequence is a boy aged 2 to 9 in good health. The sequenced sample was blood. The CDR3 sequence: CASSSPSSGGETSTDTQYF. The CDR3 coding sequence is TGTGCCAGCAGCTCCCCCTCTAGCGGGGGGGAAACTAGCACAGATACGCAGTATTTT. Looking up the rest from reference TRBV7-8 and TRBJ2-3 gives the full variable domain: GAGVSQSPRYKVAKRGQDVALRCDPISGHVSLFWYQQALGQGPEFLTYFQNEAQLDKSGLPSDRFFAERPEGSVSTLKIQRTQQEDSAVYLCASSSPSSGGETSTDTQYFGPGTRLTVL.